These T cell receptor beta chains were read from a single sample in a study of a mutant IDH1 vaccine in newly diagnosed glioma. Generated by immunoSEQ multiplex PCR, the TCRdb table keeps only in-frame clones and is missing some. The data contain about 90,000 clones, around nine tenths of them seen just once; the ten biggest clones take up 0.75% to 0.95%. What these receptors recognize is not known. This specimen was PBMCs, taken from a glioma patient whose treatment included an IDH1 peptide vaccine. Every receptor here comes from a woman aged 50 to 65 with glioma. Each CDR3 is given with its conserved first and last residue. A D gene is named only where the DNA matches it firmly. The size entry is marked missing in some rows and otherwise reads once, few, many or a size class.

cdr3_nt	cdr3_aa	v_call	j_call	clone_size	d_call
TGTGCCAGCGGTTACTCGAGGGGGAGCTCCTACGAGCAGTACTTC	CASGYSRGSSYEQYF	TRBV6-5	TRBJ2-7	-	-
TGCGCCAGCAGCCGACAGGGCGCTAGCGGGAGGCCCCAAGAGACCCAGTACTTC	CASSRQGASGRPQETQYF	TRBV4-1	TRBJ2-5	-	TRBD2
TGTGCCAGCACTGGCGTCACTTTATCCTACGAGCAGTACTTC	CASTGVTLSYEQYF	TRBV2	TRBJ2-7	-	-
TGTGCCATCAGTGGAGGGAGGGGGGACCTCGAGCAGTACTTC	CAISGGRGDLEQYF	TRBV10-3	TRBJ2-7	-	-
TGTGCCAGCAGAAGACTAGCGGGAAAGGGGTACGAGCAGTACTTC	CASRRLAGKGYEQYF	TRBV6-1	TRBJ2-7	-	TRBD2
TGTGCCAGTAGCTTACTAGCGGACTCCTACAATGAGCAGTTCTTC	CASSLLADSYNEQFF	TRBV19	TRBJ2-1	-	TRBD2
TGTGCCAGCAGTCGACTAGCGGTCACCGGGGAGCTGTTTTTT	CASSRLAVTGELFF	TRBV2	TRBJ2-2	-	TRBD2
TGCGCCAGCAGTGAGTCTACTAGCGGGCTGTTCACAGATACGCAGTATTTT	CASSESTSGLFTDTQYF	TRBV10-2	TRBJ2-3	-	TRBD2
TGTGCCACCAGCGCCCCGCCGGCGGGAGTAAATACGCAGTATTTT	CATSAPPAGVNTQYF	TRBV15	TRBJ2-3	few	TRBD2
TGTGCCAGCTCACCGCCGGGACAGGGAGGTTCACCCCTCCACTTT	CASSPPGQGGSPLHF	TRBV18	TRBJ1-6	once	TRBD1
TGTGCCATCAGTGACCTCAATCAGCCCCAGCATTTT	CAISDLNQPQHF	TRBV10-3	TRBJ1-5	-	-
TGCAGCGGGATCCTCTCCTACGAGCAGTACTTC	CSGILSYEQYF	TRBV20-1	TRBJ2-7	-	-
TGTGCCAGTAGGGGATGGACAGGGGGAACCTACGAGCAGTACTTC	CASRGWTGGTYEQYF	TRBV19	TRBJ2-7	once	TRBD1
TGTGCCTGGAGTATTGGACAGGGGAAAAACGAGCAGTACTTC	CAWSIGQGKNEQYF	TRBV30	TRBJ2-7	-	TRBD1
TGTGCCAGCAGCCGGATGCGACCGGGACTAGCGGGAGATGTCGGTTACGAGCAGTACTTC	CASSRMRPGLAGDVGYEQYF	TRBV14	TRBJ2-7	-	TRBD2
TGTGCCAGCAGTTACTCCCCCACAGGGAGTACTGAAGCTTTCTTT	CASSYSPTGSTEAFF	TRBV6-6	TRBJ1-1	-	-
TGTGCCAGTAGTACCGAATTTGGGGTGGGAGCAACTAATGAAAAACTGTTTTTT	CASSTEFGVGATNEKLFF	TRBV19	TRBJ1-4	-	-
TGTGCCAGCGGGAGAACAGGGGCCAATTCACCCCTCCACTTT	CASGRTGANSPLHF	TRBV9	TRBJ1-6	-	TRBD1
TGCGCCAGCAGCTTAGGCAGGGGGGGTTACGAGCAGTACTTC	CASSLGRGGYEQYF	TRBV5-1	TRBJ2-7	-	-
TGCGCCAGCAGGAGGAATATTTACACCGGGGAGCTGTTTTTT	CASRRNIYTGELFF	TRBV10-2	TRBJ2-2	-	-
TGCGCCAGCAGCTTGTCCGGGAGGGCCTTTGGTGAGCAGTTCTTC	CASSLSGRAFGEQFF	TRBV5-1	TRBJ2-1	-	TRBD2
TGTGCCAGCAGCCTACTAGCGGGCTCAGAGACCCAGTACTTC	CASSLLAGSETQYF	TRBV5-4	TRBJ2-5	-	TRBD2
TGTGCCAGCAGCATCAGGTCGACCAGTAACAATGAGCAGTTCTTC	CASSIRSTSNNEQFF	TRBV5-5	TRBJ2-1	-	-
TGCGCCAGCAGTGAACCGGGACTAGCGGGGGGCACAGATACGCAGTATTTT	CASSEPGLAGGTDTQYF	TRBV10-2	TRBJ2-3	-	TRBD2
TGCAGCGTCCGCCATCCGGGACAGGGAAGCACCGGGGAGCTGTTTTTT	CSVRHPGQGSTGELFF	TRBV29-1	TRBJ2-2	-	TRBD1
TGTGCCAGCAGCTTAGGGTCCGGACAGGACACTGAAGCTTTCTTT	CASSLGSGQDTEAFF	TRBV11-2	TRBJ1-1	many	TRBD1
TGTGCCAGAAGTTCTTCTCGGGACAGGGGCTTTCGCGAGCAGTACTTC	CARSSSRDRGFREQYF	TRBV2	TRBJ2-7	-	TRBD1
TGCAGCGTTGTAGGGTCTAGCGGGAGGATATACAATGAGCAGTTCTTC	CSVVGSSGRIYNEQFF	TRBV29-1	TRBJ2-1	-	TRBD2
TGTGCCAGCAGACCACCGGGACAGGGGTACGAGCAGTACTTC	CASRPPGQGYEQYF	TRBV6-5	TRBJ2-7	-	TRBD1
TGTGCCAGCATGATCTCTGGGGCCAACGTCCTGACTTTC	CASMISGANVLTF	TRBV6-5	TRBJ2-6	-	-
TGCGCCAGCAGCTTGGGATTAGCGGGAACAGATACGCAGTATTTT	CASSLGLAGTDTQYF	TRBV5-1	TRBJ2-3	-	TRBD2
TGTGCCAGCAAGGGGGGACCCTACGAGCAGTACTTC	CASKGGPYEQYF	TRBV6-5	TRBJ2-7	-	-
TGTGCCAGTAGTCTGGGACGGTTGGGGACTGAAGCTTTCTTT	CASSLGRLGTEAFF	TRBV19	TRBJ1-1	-	-
TGTGCCAGCAGGAAAGCAGATTTATATGGCTACACCTTC	CASRKADLYGYTF	TRBV6-6	TRBJ1-2	-	-
TGTGCCAGCAGACGTTATATGGCGGGACGCGGGGGGTACGAGCAGTACTTC	CASRRYMAGRGGYEQYF	TRBV28	TRBJ2-7	-	TRBD2
TGTGCCAGCTCACCACCGGTCGGGGCTGGGGCTACTGAAAAACTGTTTTTT	CASSPPVGAGATEKLFF	TRBV18	TRBJ1-4	-	-
TGTGCCAGCAGTTTTAGCGGGATATCGAACGAGCAGTACTTC	CASSFSGISNEQYF	TRBV27	TRBJ2-7	-	TRBD2
TGTGCCAGCAGTTTATGGGAGACAGGGGTTGATGGAGAGACCCAGTACTTC	CASSLWETGVDGETQYF	TRBV28	TRBJ2-5	-	TRBD1
TGTGCCAGCTCACCGAGTGCGAACTATCAGCCCCAGCATTTT	CASSPSANYQPQHF	TRBV18	TRBJ1-5	-	-
TGTGCCAGCAGCCGAGACTGGAGGAACACTGAAGCTTTCTTT	CASSRDWRNTEAFF	TRBV14	TRBJ1-1	-	-
TGTGCCAGCAGCTTAGTACAGGGGGCGAAAGCTTTCTTT	CASSLVQGAKAFF	TRBV7-2	TRBJ1-1	-	TRBD1
TGCGCCAGCAGCCAACTAGGACAGGGGAAGACCTATGGCTACACCTTC	CASSQLGQGKTYGYTF	TRBV4-1	TRBJ1-2	-	TRBD1
TGCGCCAGCAGCTGGACTAGCGGGAGCCTCTACGAGCAGTACTTC	CASSWTSGSLYEQYF	TRBV5-1	TRBJ2-7	-	TRBD2
TGTGCCAGTACTCAGGGGAACACTGAAGCTTTCTTT	CASTQGNTEAFF	TRBV19	TRBJ1-1	few	-
TGTGCCAGCAGCGCGGACAGTTCCACTGAAGCTTTCTTT	CASSADSSTEAFF	TRBV9	TRBJ1-1	-	-
TGCGCCAGCAGCTTTTCAATTGCAACTAATGAAAAACTGTTTTTT	CASSFSIATNEKLFF	TRBV5-1	TRBJ1-4	-	-
TGTGCCATCAGCCCAACTGAGACAGGGCGCCCCTACGAGCAGTACTTC	CAISPTETGRPYEQYF	TRBV10-3	TRBJ2-7	-	TRBD1
TGTGCCAGCAGCTTAGTTGGAGGGAATGAGCAGTTCTTC	CASSLVGGNEQFF	TRBV7-9	TRBJ2-1	-	-